This TCR beta chain was found in a study of blood T cell repertoires in COVID-19. As for the study in general: Specimens from acute and convalescent COVID-19 originated in the United States, Italy and Spain. Sources were T cells, B-cell-depleted T cells, or PBMCs; the material itself was cDNA or gDNA.

Original processing methods: The authors estimated nucleated cell counts from reference gene primer amplification. The method was immunoSEQ multiplex PCR; TCRdb's version includes in-frame clones alone and lacks a portion of them. Clone size and the V and J calls come from that table; the DNA yielded D and trimming. In the table there are approximately 77,000 clones, 80% of which are singletons. The CDR3 loop spans 18 amino acids. The germline V gene has CDR1 SGHVS and CDR2 FNYEAQ. The junction had 13 bases not matched to a gene; V was cut back by 6 bases and J by 0 bases. This sequence joins TRBV7-6 and TRBJ1-3; 8 bases agree with TRBD1. The source material was peripheral blood. The receptor's source is a woman in her seventies with acute or convalescent COVID-19. The CDR3 loop is CASSGGQVILASGNTIYF. The CDR3 nucleotides are TGTGCCAGCAGTGGGGGACAGGTCATTTTAGCCTCTGGAAACACCATATATTTT.